These T cell receptor beta chains were read from a single sample in a study of blood T cell repertoires in COVID-19. Using immunoSEQ multiplex PCR, the repertoire was profiled, and TCRdb retains in-frame clones only, with some absent. The data show about 350,000 clones, with less than 90% seen just once and just under 3% held by the top ten. The sample was PBMCs or T cells enriched from blood (not recorded which). All receptors derive from a woman aged 25-40 years who had recovered from COVID-19. CDR3s leave out the opening cysteine and the closing phenylalanine or tryptophan. Not all rows give a size; the values are once, few, many and, for expanded clones, a class.

>TRBJ2-7|TRBV7-8|once|11
ASSPPGVYEQY
>TRBJ1-2|TRBV10-2|.|15
ASSEYNGSPRDYGYT
>TRBJ1-4|TRBV15|.|13
ATSKPRGSNEKLF
>TRBJ2-7|TRBV5-1|.|12
ASSLAPVTYEQY
>TRBJ2-1|TRBV6-5|once|14
ASSYLDRSSYNEQF
>TRBJ2-7|TRBV30|.|9
AWSVGPEQY
>TRBJ1-3|TRBV15|once|14
ATSRGDRFSGNTIY
>TRBJ2-3|TRBV7-9|.|12
ASSMTGLTDTQY
>TRBJ2-3|TRBV27|.|13
ASSSRTRLTDTQY
>TRBJ2-4|TRBV10-3|.|14
AISPTGGLDKNIQY
>TRBJ1-1|TRBV28|once|11
ASSFPTNTEAF
>TRBJ1-2|TRBV5-1|few|13
ASSFTSGTGYGYT
>TRBJ1-4|TRBV11-2|.|12
ASSLGQGAEKLF
>TRBJ2-1|TRBV28|.|10
ASSLTRNEQF
>TRBJ2-5|TRBV9|.|12
ASSVSGGAETQY
>TRBJ2-5|TRBV3-1/TRBV3-2|few|12
ASSRGQEQETQY
>TRBJ2-1|TRBV13|.|13
ASSYGTGGSNEQF
>TRBJ1-1|TRBV29-1|.|10
SALGLNTEAF
>TRBJ2-1|TRBV3-1/TRBV3-2|.|13
ASSQDRGSYNEQF
>TRBJ2-2|TRBV12-5|.|15
ASGTGQGVTGHRELF
>TRBJ1-2|TRBV6-5|few|13
ASSSTRRSGDGYT
>TRBJ2-7|TRBV10-3|.|14
AISETKREYSYEQY
>TRBJ2-2|TRBV7-2|.|12
ASSLGRGSGELF
>TRBJ1-1|TRBV7-9|.|12
ASSLGDLNTEAF